This T cell receptor beta chain comes out of a study of persistence of HIV-infected CD4 T cells. Remarks on this clone: Antigen: not known.

Sequencing used immunoSEQ version 4 in survey mode. The table came from immunoSEQ multiplex PCR; TCRdb's copy has only in-frame clones and leaves some out. The sample lists about 43,000 clones; about four fifths were seen once. With 1 base removed from V and 0 bases from J, the gap between germline ends came to 24 bases. This CDR3 comprises 19 residues. In germline, CDR1 is GTSNPN, CDR2 SVGIG (reference sequence). Overlapping HIV-1 Gag 15-mer peptides at approximately 1 ug per peptide per mL were used. Memory cells lacking CD40L and CD69 with high CD45RO were sorted. Whole-study findings and limits: Bulk TCR data could not be restricted to HIV-1-infected CMV-responding cells.

The chain employs TRBV30 and TRBJ1-1; no definite D call. This material consisted of CD4+ T cells sorted from PBMCs after roughly 18-hour stimulation, taken from a patient who received antiretroviral therapy. The clonotype originates from an adult man with HIV who was CMV-seropositive. Written as DNA, the CDR3 is TGTGCCTGGAGTGCGCCAAGGTCGGGTAACACTGCCATGAACACTGAAGCTTTCTTT. Its protein product is CAWSAPRSGNTAMNTEAFF.